The entry below describes one TCR beta chain. This entry is derived from a study of blood T cell repertoires in COVID-19. Source study methods: Amplification from reference gene primers served as the basis for estimated nucleated cell counts. TCRdb's copy holds only in-frame clones and misses some; the assay was immunoSEQ multiplex PCR. That table supplies the V and J calls and clone size; D and trimming were determined from the DNA. The data contain under 75,000 clones, about 76% of them singletons. The CDR3 spans 13 residues. V lost 1 base, J lost 8 bases, and 0 bases stayed unmatched. CDR1 KGHSH and CDR2 LQKENI come from the germline V gene.

This rearrangement joins TRBV18 to TRBJ1-5, with 9 bases identical to TRBD1. This TCR was recovered from a woman older than 75 with active or convalescent COVID-19. Sequenced: peripheral blood. The CDR3 here is CASSPRDREPQHF. The CDR3 DNA reads TGTGCCAGCTCACCACGGGACAGGGAGCCCCAGCATTTT. Combining the CDR3 with reference TRBV18 and TRBJ1-5 gives the whole variable domain NAGVMQNPRHLVRRRGQEARLRCSPMKGHSHVYWYRQLPEEGLKFMVYLQKENIIDESGMPKERFSAEFPKEGPSILRIQQVVRGDSAAYFCASSPRDREPQHFGDGTRLSIL.